These 2 T cell receptor beta chains were all obtained from the same sample, sequenced in a study of T cells in women clearing cervical HPV infection. Sequencing used immunoSEQ multiplex PCR; TCRdb keeps in-frame clones, though not all of them. This table holds tens of thousands of clones. Material: blood buffy coat. These receptors were taken from a woman aged 18-69 years with a cervical HPV16 infection that either progressed to CIN3+ or cleared (not recorded which).

A word on this clone: Coverage ceases 3 residues before the CDR3 finishes, and the germline J gene fills in the end. The rearrangement joins TRBV13 to TRBJ1-1, with 7 bases identical to TRBD1. CDR3 length: 12 amino acids. Germline loops: CDR1 PRHDT, CDR2 FYEKMQ (reference sequence). CDR3 DNA (partial): TGTGCCAGCAGCCCCAGACAGGGTTGG. Translating it yields CASSPRQGW. The whole CDR3 region reads CASSPRQGWAFF.

A remark on this clone: Read sequence stops 3 residues before the CDR3 end, and the germline J gene provides the missing end. The chain combines TRBV2 with TRBJ1-2, with D maybe TRBD1 (6 bases). V lost 3 bases and J 1 base, leaving 12 bases between the germline ends. Germline loops: CDR1 SNHLY, CDR2 FYNNEI. This CDR3 comprises 15 residues. The CDR3 sequence: CASSEWTVNNYGYTF. CDR3 DNA, as far as it was read: TGTGCCAGCAGTGAGTGGACAGTCAATAACTATGGC. Supplemented by reference TRBV2 and TRBJ1-2, the full variable domain reads EPEVTQTPSHQVTQMGQEVILRCVPISNHLYFYWYRQILGQKVEFLVSFYNNEISEKSEIFDDQFSVERPDGSNFTLKIRSTKLEDSAMYFCASSEWTVNNYGYTFGSGTRLTVV.